This TCR beta chain was sequenced during a study of T cell responses to AZD1222 COVID-19 vaccine. With 5 bases removed from V and 4 bases from J, the gap between germline ends came to 8 bases. From germline, CDR1 is LNHDA and CDR2 SQIVND (reference sequence). The CDR3 is made up of 13 amino acids. Produced via immunoSEQ multiplex PCR; TCRdb's table is partial and in-frame only. The data contain around 120,000 clones, around nine tenths of them singletons. This TCR was recovered from an adult who received the AZD1222 COVID-19 vaccine. Sample: peripheral blood, taken 28 days after the second AZD1222 dose. The V call is TRBV19, the J call TRBJ1-4; D gene ambiguous. The CDR3 DNA reads as TGTGCCAGTAGTCGGGAGGTTAATGAAAAACTGTTTTTT. Translated, it gives CASSREVNEKLFF.